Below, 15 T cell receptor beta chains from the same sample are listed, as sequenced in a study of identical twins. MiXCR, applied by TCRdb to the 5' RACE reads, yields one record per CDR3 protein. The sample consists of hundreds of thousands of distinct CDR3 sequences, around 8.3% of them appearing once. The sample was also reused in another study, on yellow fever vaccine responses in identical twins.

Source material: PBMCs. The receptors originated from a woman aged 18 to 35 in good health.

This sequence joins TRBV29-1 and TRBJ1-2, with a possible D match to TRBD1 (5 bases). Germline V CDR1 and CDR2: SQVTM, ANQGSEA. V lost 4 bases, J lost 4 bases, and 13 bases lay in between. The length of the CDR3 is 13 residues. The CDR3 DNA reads TGCAGCGTTGGGTCAGGGATGGGCTATGGCTACACCTTC. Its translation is CSVGSGMGYGYTF.

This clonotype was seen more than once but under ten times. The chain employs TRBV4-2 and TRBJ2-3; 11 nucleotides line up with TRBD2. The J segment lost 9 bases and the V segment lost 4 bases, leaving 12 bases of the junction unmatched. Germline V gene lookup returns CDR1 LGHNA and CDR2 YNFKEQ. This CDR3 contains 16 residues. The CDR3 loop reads CASSPEGTSGPRTQYF. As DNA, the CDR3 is TGTGCCAGCAGCCCGGAAGGGACTAGCGGACCCAGAACGCAGTATTTT.

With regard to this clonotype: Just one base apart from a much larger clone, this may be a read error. The CDR3 reads CSSSQEDVDEQYF. The CDR3 nucleotides read TGTTCCAGCAGCCAAGAGGATGTTGACGAGCAGTACTTC. The V gene is TRBV3-1, the J gene TRBJ2-7; no definite D call. Germline V CDR1 and CDR2: LGHDT, YNNKEL (reference sequence). The CDR3 covers 13 residues.

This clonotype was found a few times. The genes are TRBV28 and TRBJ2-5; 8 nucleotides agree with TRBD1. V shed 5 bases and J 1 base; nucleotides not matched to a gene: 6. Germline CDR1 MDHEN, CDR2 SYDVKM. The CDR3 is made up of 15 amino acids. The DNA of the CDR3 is TGTGCCAGCAGTCCCGCCGGGACAGGCCAAGAGACCCAGTACTTC. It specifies CASSPAGTGQETQYF.

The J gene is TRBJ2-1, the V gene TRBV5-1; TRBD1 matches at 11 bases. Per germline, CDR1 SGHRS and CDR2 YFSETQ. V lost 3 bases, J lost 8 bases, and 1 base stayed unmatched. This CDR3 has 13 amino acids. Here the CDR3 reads CASSWTGGDEQFF. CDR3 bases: TGCGCCAGCAGCTGGACAGGGGGCGATGAGCAGTTCTTC.

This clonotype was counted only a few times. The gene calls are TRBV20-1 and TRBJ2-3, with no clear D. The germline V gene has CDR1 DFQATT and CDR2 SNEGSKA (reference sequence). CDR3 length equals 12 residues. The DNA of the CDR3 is TGCAGCGGAGTCGGGAGCACAGATACGCAGTATTTT. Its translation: CSGVGSTDTQYF.

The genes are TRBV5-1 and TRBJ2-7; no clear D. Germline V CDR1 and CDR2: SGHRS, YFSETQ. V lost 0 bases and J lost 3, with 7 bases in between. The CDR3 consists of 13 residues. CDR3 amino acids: CASSLESGYEQYF. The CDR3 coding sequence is TGCGCCAGCAGCTTGGAGTCAGGCTACGAGCAGTACTTC.

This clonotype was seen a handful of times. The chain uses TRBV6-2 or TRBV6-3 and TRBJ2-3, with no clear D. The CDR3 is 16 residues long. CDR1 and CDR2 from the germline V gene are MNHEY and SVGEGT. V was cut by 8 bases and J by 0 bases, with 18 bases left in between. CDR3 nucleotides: TGTGCCAGCCGCGCCGGCCCCGACCTTAGCACAGATACGCAGTATTTT. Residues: CASRAGPDLSTDTQYF.

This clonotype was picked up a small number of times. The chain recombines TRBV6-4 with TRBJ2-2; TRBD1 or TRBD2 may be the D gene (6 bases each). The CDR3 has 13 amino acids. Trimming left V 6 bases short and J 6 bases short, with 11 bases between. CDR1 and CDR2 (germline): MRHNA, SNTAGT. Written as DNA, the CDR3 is TGTGCCAGCAGAGAGGGGGGCTCCGGGGAGCTGTTTTTT. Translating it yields CASREGGSGELFF.

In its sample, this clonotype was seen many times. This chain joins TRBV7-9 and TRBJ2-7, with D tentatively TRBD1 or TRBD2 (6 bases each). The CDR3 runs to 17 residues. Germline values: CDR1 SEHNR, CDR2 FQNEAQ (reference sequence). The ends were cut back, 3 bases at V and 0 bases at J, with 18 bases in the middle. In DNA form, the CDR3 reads TGTGCCAGCAGCTTCCGGGGGAGGACAGCGAGCTCCTACGAGCAGTACTTC. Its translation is CASSFRGRTASSYEQYF.

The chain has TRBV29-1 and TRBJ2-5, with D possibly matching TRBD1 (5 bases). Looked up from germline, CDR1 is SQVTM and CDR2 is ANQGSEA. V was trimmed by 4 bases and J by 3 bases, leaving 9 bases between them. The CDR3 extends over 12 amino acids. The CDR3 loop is CSVVDSKETQYF. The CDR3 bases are TGCAGCGTTGTTGACAGTAAAGAGACCCAGTACTTC.

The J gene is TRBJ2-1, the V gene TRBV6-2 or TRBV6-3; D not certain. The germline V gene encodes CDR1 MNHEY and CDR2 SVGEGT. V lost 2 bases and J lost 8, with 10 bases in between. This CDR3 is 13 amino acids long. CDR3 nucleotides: TGTGCCAGCAGTTACAAGCTGGGGTATGAGCAGTTCTTC. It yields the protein CASSYKLGYEQFF.

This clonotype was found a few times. CDR3 protein: CASLPNRGGYEQYF. The CDR3, as DNA: TGTGCCAGCCTGCCTAATAGGGGGGGCTACGAGCAGTACTTC. The chain joins TRBV9 to TRBJ2-7, with D possibly being TRBD2 (7 bases). The germline V and J ends were trimmed by 7 bases and 3 bases, with 17 bases remaining between them. CDR1 and CDR2 from the germline V gene are SGDLS and YYNGEE. The CDR3 consists of 14 residues.

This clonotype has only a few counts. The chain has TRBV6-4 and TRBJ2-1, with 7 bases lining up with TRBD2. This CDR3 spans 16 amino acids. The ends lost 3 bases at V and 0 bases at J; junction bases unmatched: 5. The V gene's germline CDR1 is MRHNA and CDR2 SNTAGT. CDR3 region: CASSEWGEGSYNEQFF. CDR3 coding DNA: TGTGCCAGCAGTGAGTGGGGGGAGGGCTCCTACAATGAGCAGTTCTTC.

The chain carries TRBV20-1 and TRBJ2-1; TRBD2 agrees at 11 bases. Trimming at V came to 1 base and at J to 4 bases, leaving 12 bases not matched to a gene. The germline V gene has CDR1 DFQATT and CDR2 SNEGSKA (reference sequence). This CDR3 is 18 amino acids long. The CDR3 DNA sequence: TGCAGTGCTAGAGTACAGCGCTGGACTAGCGGGTCTTACAATGAGCAGTTCTTC. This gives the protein CSARVQRWTSGSYNEQFF.